This section outlines one T cell receptor (beta chain) sequence together with its context. Its antigen specificity is not known. There are no base qualities to consult, and no much larger clone falls within one base. The cohort consisted of 600 to 750 healthy bone marrow donors. At the time of sampling, every cohort member was nominally healthy, though immune exposures that went unrecorded were likely present. The donor was CMV seronegative and belonged to the group of 350 to 400 seronegative cohort members. A peripheral blood sample was provided by each donor, and peripheral blood mononuclear cells were used for TCR beta sequencing. The Qiagen DNeasy Blood Extraction Kit was used to extract genomic DNA from the blood cell samples. The data are from a study of cytomegalovirus exposure and HLA in healthy donors (dated by TCRdb to the late 2010s). As for the study more broadly: According to an earlier analysis of 587 of the donors, 200 million or so T cells yielded over 100 million unique TCR beta sequences and roughly 280 Gb of sequence data. Around 330 gigabases of sequencing data and around 90 million unique TCR sequences made up an early release that covered around 640 HLA-typed donors. Among the roughly 400 genotyped donors, approximately 77% belonged to the genetic ancestry cluster associated with self-reported Caucasian donors. The study aimed to test whether cataloging public T cell receptors could reveal signatures of past pathogen exposure. The T cell repertoires of 666 subjects were profiled by immunosequencing and related to cytomegalovirus serostatus. Along with the roughly 710-subject first cohort, a separate validation cohort of over 90 different subjects was used. High-throughput TCR immunosequencing, statistical association of individual TCRs with disease status, and machine learning were combined to predict cytomegalovirus infection status. A later analysis re-analyzed previously published TCR beta repertoires from several hundred donors and added high-resolution HLA genotyping to study TCR occurrence patterns. Rather than drawing on any new phenotypic data, the later analysis identified candidate immune exposures from TCR beta sequences and the way those sequences occurred across donors. In an earlier analysis of about 590 of the donors, high-throughput TCR beta sequencing was used to judge whether each TCR beta V gene segment behaved as functional or pseudogenic. Donor age, sex, ethnicity and CMV serostatus were compiled together with the repertoire data. In a later genetic analysis, genome-wide SNP genotypes for about 55% of the roughly 700 donors were used, and that subset was treated as a discovery cohort. All discovery cohort repertoires had been generated using a single sequencing platform. HLA typing included class I and class II loci at four-digit resolution. The number of typed donors differed by locus: about 620-640 for A, B, C, DRB1 and DQB1; 500 to 550 for DQA1; roughly 600 for DPA1; and around 490 for DPB1. Roughly five DR-DQ haplotypes were handled as single units for association and clustering because linkage in the cohort was strong. Among 300 to 450 genotyped donors of the cohort, an average of about 240,000 unique TCR beta nucleotide sequences were sequenced per donor, around a sixth of them non-productive. The paper as a whole reports these results and caveats: V-gene and J-gene trimming of TCR beta chains was associated with a missense DCLRE1C variant in a later genetic analysis, and the association was replicated in an independent cohort. It was suggested by the authors that the approach could potentially be generalized to other disease states and immunological phenotypes. Strong co-occurrence of HLA alleles, especially DR and DQ, made assigning TCR associations to individual alleles difficult. HLA typing was unavailable for some donors at each locus, so association tests used only the typed subset. CMV serostatus was the only immune exposure information available for the cohort. In this cohort, only TCR beta chains were sequenced, and detectable features were limited by the absence of alpha or paired-chain data. Some IMGT-functional V segments, including TRBV6-2 and TRBV6-3, could not be told apart with the 87-base-pair reads, so those segments were excluded. Broadly in line with IMGT annotations, most TCR beta V segments showed up in productive rearrangements about 87% or about 30% of the time in an earlier analysis of several hundred of the donors. Because counts were too low, roughly 16 rarely observed V segments, including chromosome 9 orphons, were left out of the earlier analysis of 500 to 750 of the donors. While some public TCRs were present in many individuals, most TCR sequences turned up only very rarely across donors. Presence/absence analyses assumed roughly uniform sequencing depth across donors, an assumption that may not hold. Correlated functional status among segregating V segments might be attributable to linkage disequilibrium, but an unknown experimental factor could not be ruled out. In a later analysis, the rate of TCR association differed among HLA loci, with DRB1 alleles having the most associated TCRs and HLA-C alleles having the fewest. The study listed 150 to 200 TCR beta chains as associated with cytomegalovirus. According to a later analysis, parvovirus B19, influenza, CMV and Epstein-Barr virus appeared linked to several top co-occurrence clusters. In a later analysis, some 18,000 TCR beta sequences were associated with specific HLA alleles at a false discovery rate of 0.05. Compared with the roughly 670-donor mean, donors in an Asian-associated ancestry cluster had fewer N-insertions in productive TCRs, according to a later genetic analysis. Compared with equally common non-associated chains, HLA-associated TCR beta chains in a later analysis were more clonally expanded and had lower generation probabilities. According to a later analysis, most CMV-associated TCR beta chains appeared to be HLA-restricted, and the HLA associations seemed to be driven largely by CMV exposure. A further reported finding was that TCR beta sequences accurately predicted the HLA-A and HLA-B alleles for most subjects in the first cohort. A cluster of highly shared sequence variants was judged likely to represent a technical artifact of the sequencing pipeline. In both the original and validation cohorts, the classifier was reported to diagnose cytomegalovirus status with high specificity and sensitivity. In vitro tests confirmed that three of the cytomegalovirus-associated TCR beta chains recognize cytomegalovirus antigens.

From the cysteine through the phenylalanine, the CDR3 covers 13 amino acids. Just the 39-base CDR3 DNA is kept, in frame starting at base 1. A distance of 6 bases separates the germline ends of V and J, which lose 3 bases and 1 base respectively. CDR1 SNHLY and CDR2 FYNNEI were looked up in the germline V gene. Receptor amplification or capture employed the immunoSEQ multiplex PCR assay. The multiplex PCR relied on a mix of 60 forward primers for TCR Vbeta segments and 13 reverse primers for TCR Jbeta segments. Amplification of the CDR3 region of rearranged TCR beta genes was performed with a multiplex PCR assay on genomic DNA. The amplified TCR beta libraries were sequenced on the Illumina HiSeq System as 87-base-pair reads. The published analysis was carried out like this. Across the 666 repertoires, a later analysis counted 80 million or so unique TCR beta chains, around 11 million of which were shared by at least two donors. Raw reads were error-corrected and collapsed into unique sequences by a nearest-neighbor algorithm in which closely related sequences were merged to remove PCR and sequencing errors. To assign V, D and J gene segments, CDR3 sequences were aligned to IMGT reference sequences. Each retained sequence needed at least a six-nucleotide match to both a V gene segment and a J gene segment. Rearrangements were called productive when the CDR3 lacked stop codons and stayed in frame with V and J; all others were non-productive. Following IMGT convention, CDR3 was defined as the stretch from the second conserved V-encoded cysteine to the conserved J-encoded phenylalanine. In an earlier analysis of 550 to 650 of the donors, sequences lacking an unambiguous match to a single V gene segment were excluded. In an earlier analysis of about 590 of the donors, a V segment was called functional when productive rearrangements were above 56.7%, and segregating when the standard deviation between donors exceeded 5%. A statistical classification framework was built for diagnosing cytomegalovirus status from the catalog of TCR beta chain sequences. V and J gene assignment, in a later analysis, came from comparing TCR nucleotide sequences with IMGT/GENE-DB human TR gene sequences. The TCRdist pipeline was used in a later analysis to assign CDR3 sequences and most-parsimonious VDJ recombination scenarios. In a later analysis, each TCR beta chain was defined by its CDR3 amino acid sequence together with its V-gene family, and reads without a unique V-gene family were excluded. A later analysis removed over 500 highly shared, low-generation-probability nucleotide sequences to deal with suspected cross-contamination and a sequencing artifact. For each public chain, a later analysis derived a clonal expansion index from normalized ranks of inferred template counts within each repertoire. In a later analysis, generation probabilities were computed with a VDJ recombination model fitted to out-of-frame rearrangements, and the resulting probabilities were checked against IGoR. In a later analysis, hypergeometric tests were used to score TCR-TCR, TCR-HLA and TCR-CMV co-occurrence, with a repertoire-size bias correction applied to TCR pairs. To estimate false discovery rates, a later analysis permuted the HLA or CMV assignments 20 times. In a later analysis, co-occurring TCRs were grouped using DBSCAN, and TCRdist sequence similarity was added for clustering within HLA-allele-positive subsets. Co-occurrence clustering excluded repertoires with fewer than 30,000 or more than 120,000 public chains, plus five with anomalous nucleotide sharing. Imported from immuneACCESS, the table was reduced by TCRdb to in-frame sequences with V and J called. These copies leave out some clones; in studies compared against another copy, an unresolved V gene accounts for under half, and the cause of the remainder is not known. That table supplies the V and J calls and clone size; D and trimming were determined from the DNA. The sample has over 150,000 clones on record, 74% of them singletons. The leading ten clones occupy 2% to 2.5% of the sample.

The clonotype originates from a man under 40 in good health and CMV-seronegative. The rearrangement joined TRBV2 to TRBJ2-5; the D gene is unclear. The sample taken for sequencing was PBMCs. Here the CDR3 is given as CASSESVQETQYF. The nucleotide sequence is TGTGCCAGCAGTGAGAGCGTCCAAGAGACCCAGTACTTC.